These T cell receptor beta chains were read from a single sample in a study of spatial heterogeneity in lung cancer. Via MiXCR, TCRdb re-called the 5' RACE reads, giving one row per CDR3 protein. The table includes 15,000 to 20,000 distinct CDR3 sequences, about 10% detected once. The source was PBMCs, collected at follow-up. Receptors were obtained from a male donor with early-stage non-small cell lung cancer. Both conserved end residues are part of each CDR3. A D gene is named only where the DNA matches it firmly. Size values are once, few and many counts, or a class for expanded clones, and some rows have none.

TRBJ2-5	TRBV7-2	many	.	14	TGTGCCAGCAGCTCTTACGGGGGCCAAGAGACCCAGTACTTC	CASSSYGGQETQYF
TRBJ2-1	TRBV20-1	medium-sized	.	13	TGCAGTCGCCCCGGGACAACCTACAATGAGCAGTTCTTC	CSRPGTTYNEQFF
TRBJ2-2	TRBV2	many	TRBD1	13	TGTGCCAGCAAGGGGGCGAGCACCGGGGAGCTGTTTTTT	CASKGASTGELFF
TRBJ1-3	TRBV24-1	medium-sized	.	17	TGTGCCACCAGTGACGAACTACAGGTTGGCTCTGGAAACACCATATATTTT	CATSDELQVGSGNTIYF
TRBJ2-1	TRBV20-1	many	.	15	TGCAGTGCTCCGGACGGAGCGACTTCCTACAATGAGCAGTTCTTC	CSAPDGATSYNEQFF
TRBJ2-7	TRBV5-5	.	.	16	TGTGCCAGCAGCTTGCCCGGGGTTAGCGGACGTACCGAGCAGTACTTC	CASSLPGVSGRTEQYF
TRBJ2-3	TRBV7-8	.	.	17	TGTGCCAGCAGCCCGTACAGGGTACTGGTCGATACAGATACGCAGTATTTT	CASSPYRVLVDTDTQYF
TRBJ2-1	TRBV12-3/TRBV12-4	many	TRBD2	23	TGTGCCAGCAGTTTTCGACCGGGACTAGCGGGAGGCCAAGGAATAATAAGGGATAATGAGCAGTTCTTC	CASSFRPGLAGGQGIIRDNEQFF
TRBJ2-7	TRBV27	few	.	17	TGTGCCAGCAGTTTCCTCGGACAGGGACTAGATTCCTACGAGCAGTACTTC	CASSFLGQGLDSYEQYF
TRBJ2-7	TRBV4-2	.	.	14	TGTGCCAGCAGCCAAGACCTAGGATCCTACGAGCAGTACTTC	CASSQDLGSYEQYF
TRBJ2-5	TRBV11-2	many	.	18	TGTGCCAGCAGCTCCCCGACGAGGATGACAGGTCAACAAGAGACCCAGTACTTC	CASSSPTRMTGQQETQYF
TRBJ2-7	TRBV5-3	many	TRBD2	20	TGTGCCAGAAGCTTCTTTAGTCGTTGCGGGAGACTGGGGAAAACCTACGAGCAGTACTTC	CARSFFSRCGRLGKTYEQYF
TRBJ2-1	TRBV2	many	.	16	TGTGCCAGCAGCAAAAGGGAGGTGAACTCCTACAATGAGCAGTTCTTC	CASSKREVNSYNEQFF
TRBJ2-7	TRBV4-1	.	TRBD2	19	TGCGCCAGCAGCCAAGCGGAGAGTTGGGGAGGGCCCCCCTCCTACGAGCAGTACTTC	CASSQAESWGGPPSYEQYF
TRBJ2-2	TRBV20-1	many	.	13	TGCAGTGCTAGACGCACGAACACCGGGGAGCTGTTTTTT	CSARRTNTGELFF
TRBJ1-5	TRBV7-6	many	.	13	TGTGCCAGCAGCCCGACAGACAATCAGCCCCAGCATTTT	CASSPTDNQPQHF
TRBJ2-5	TRBV27	many	TRBD1	16	TGTGCCAGCAGTAACCCCCCGGACAGGGGGAGGGAGACCCAGTACTTC	CASSNPPDRGRETQYF
TRBJ2-1	TRBV7-2	many	TRBD1	14	TGTGCCAGCAGCCTCGGACAGGTTTACAATGAGCAGTTCTTC	CASSLGQVYNEQFF
TRBJ2-6	TRBV29-1	medium-sized	.	15	TGCAGCGTTGAGATACAGGGTGCCGGGGCCAACGTCCTGACTTTC	CSVEIQGAGANVLTF
TRBJ2-4	TRBV7-9	.	TRBD1	17	TGTGCCAGCAGCCCACAGGACAGGACGCTAGCCAAAAACATTCAGTACTTC	CASSPQDRTLAKNIQYF
TRBJ2-2	TRBV5-1	.	.	13	TGCGCCAGCGGTCCCCTCACCACCGGGGAGCTGTTTTTT	CASGPLTTGELFF
TRBJ1-4	TRBV11-2	many	.	17	TGTGCCAGCAGCTTAGTGACAGGCCGGGGAACTAATGAAAAACTGTTTTTT	CASSLVTGRGTNEKLFF